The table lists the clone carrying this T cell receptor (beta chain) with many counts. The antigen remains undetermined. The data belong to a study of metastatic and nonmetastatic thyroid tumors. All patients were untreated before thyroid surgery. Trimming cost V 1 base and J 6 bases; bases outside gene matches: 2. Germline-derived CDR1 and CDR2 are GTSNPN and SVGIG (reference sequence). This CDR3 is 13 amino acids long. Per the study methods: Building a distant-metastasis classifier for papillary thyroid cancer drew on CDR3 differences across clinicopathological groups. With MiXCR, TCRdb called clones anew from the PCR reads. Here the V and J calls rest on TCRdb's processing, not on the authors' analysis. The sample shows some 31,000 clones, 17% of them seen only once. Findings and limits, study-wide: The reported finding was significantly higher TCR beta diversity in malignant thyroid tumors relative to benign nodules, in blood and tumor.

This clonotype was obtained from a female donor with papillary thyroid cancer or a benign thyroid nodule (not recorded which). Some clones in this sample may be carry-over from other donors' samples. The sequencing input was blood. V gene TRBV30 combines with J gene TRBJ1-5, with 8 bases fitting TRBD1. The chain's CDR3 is CAWSARGLQPQHF. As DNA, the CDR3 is TGTGCCTGGAGTGCCAGGGGGCTTCAGCCCCAGCATTTT.